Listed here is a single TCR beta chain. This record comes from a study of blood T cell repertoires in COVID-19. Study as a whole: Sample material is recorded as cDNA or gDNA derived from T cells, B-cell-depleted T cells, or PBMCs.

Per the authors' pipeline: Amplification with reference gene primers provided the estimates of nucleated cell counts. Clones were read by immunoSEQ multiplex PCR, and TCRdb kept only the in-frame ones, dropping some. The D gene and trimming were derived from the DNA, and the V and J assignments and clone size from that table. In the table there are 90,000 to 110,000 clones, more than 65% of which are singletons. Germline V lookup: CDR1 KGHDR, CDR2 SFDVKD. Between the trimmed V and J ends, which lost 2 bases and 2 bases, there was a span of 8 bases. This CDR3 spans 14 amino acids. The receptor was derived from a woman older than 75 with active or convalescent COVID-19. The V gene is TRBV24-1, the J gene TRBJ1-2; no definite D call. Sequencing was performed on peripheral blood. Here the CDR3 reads CATSDSRANYGYTF. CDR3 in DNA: TGTGCCACCAGTGATTCCAGAGCGAACTATGGCTACACCTTC.